These T cell receptor beta chains were read from a single sample in a study of CD8 T cells in Susac syndrome. In TCRdb, the immunoSEQ multiplex PCR reads were re-called with MiXCR into one record per CDR3 protein. This sample yields around 170,000 distinct CDR3 sequences, of which 92% are seen a single time; under 0.085% belongs to the top ten. The sequencing input was CD4+ T cells from PBMCs. These TCRs come from a human donor in good health. CDR3s include the opening cysteine and the closing phenylalanine or tryptophan. The order of the fields is CDR3 protein, CDR3 DNA, D gene, clone size, J gene, V gene. A D gene is named only where the DNA matches it firmly. Some rows have no size entry. The others give once, few or many, or a class for an expanded clone.

cdr3_aa: CASSNDRVGGYTF
cdr3_nt: TGTGCCAGCAGTAATGACAGGGTTGGTGGCTACACCTTC
d_call: TRBD1
clone_size: NA
j_call: TRBJ1-2
v_call: TRBV6-5

cdr3_aa: CASSFNDRGSLHF
cdr3_nt: TGTGCCAGCAGCTTTAACGACAGGGGTTCCCTCCACTTT
d_call: TRBD1
clone_size: NA
j_call: TRBJ1-6
v_call: TRBV7-2

cdr3_aa: CASSQVGTRLDEQFF
cdr3_nt: TGTGCCAGCAGCCAAGTAGGGACTAGGTTGGATGAGCAGTTCTTC
d_call: TRBD2
clone_size: NA
j_call: TRBJ2-1
v_call: TRBV3-1

cdr3_aa: CATSRDARGLGEAFF
cdr3_nt: TGTGCCACCAGCAGAGATGCCAGGGGGCTCGGTGAAGCTTTCTTT
d_call: TRBD1
clone_size: NA
j_call: TRBJ1-1
v_call: TRBV15

cdr3_aa: CASSIRQGSQETQYF
cdr3_nt: TGCGCCAGCAGCATCCGACAGGGCTCCCAAGAGACCCAGTACTTC
d_call: TRBD1
clone_size: NA
j_call: TRBJ2-5
v_call: TRBV5-1

cdr3_aa: CASTTHTGELFF
cdr3_nt: TGTGCCAGCACCACACACACCGGGGAGCTGTTTTTT
d_call: NA
clone_size: NA
j_call: TRBJ2-2
v_call: TRBV2

cdr3_aa: CASSLWPEETQYF
cdr3_nt: TGTGCCAGCAGTTTATGGCCCGAAGAGACCCAGTACTTC
d_call: NA
clone_size: NA
j_call: TRBJ2-5
v_call: TRBV12-3/TRBV12-4

cdr3_aa: CASSYPGASNEKLFF
cdr3_nt: TGCGCCAGCAGCTATCCGGGGGCGTCTAATGAAAAACTGTTTTTT
d_call: NA
clone_size: once
j_call: TRBJ1-4
v_call: TRBV5-1

cdr3_aa: CATGDNRQETQYF
cdr3_nt: TGTGCCACCGGGGACAATCGGCAAGAGACCCAGTACTTC
d_call: NA
clone_size: once
j_call: TRBJ2-5
v_call: TRBV7-9

cdr3_aa: CASSQGQGTGVQFF
cdr3_nt: TGTGCCAGCAGCCAAGGTCAAGGGACAGGGGTTCAGTTCTTC
d_call: TRBD1
clone_size: NA
j_call: TRBJ2-1
v_call: TRBV3-1

cdr3_aa: CATGGNGDTQYF
cdr3_nt: TGTGCCACCGGGGGCAATGGGGATACGCAGTATTTT
d_call: NA
clone_size: NA
j_call: TRBJ2-3
v_call: TRBV24-1

cdr3_aa: CASSELGSELATGELFF
cdr3_nt: TGTGCCAGCAGTGAGTTGGGTAGCGAACTGGCCACCGGGGAGCTGTTTTTT
d_call: NA
clone_size: NA
j_call: TRBJ2-2
v_call: TRBV2

cdr3_aa: CASSLGTGHQPQHF
cdr3_nt: TGTGCCAGCAGTTTAGGGACAGGGCATCAGCCCCAGCATTTT
d_call: TRBD1
clone_size: NA
j_call: TRBJ1-5
v_call: TRBV12-3/TRBV12-4

cdr3_aa: CTSSLAPSQETQYF
cdr3_nt: TGTACCAGCAGCTTAGCCCCCTCCCAAGAGACCCAGTACTTC
d_call: NA
clone_size: once
j_call: TRBJ2-5
v_call: TRBV7-2

cdr3_aa: CASSEGRAHGYTF
cdr3_nt: TGTGCCAGCAGTGAGGGCAGGGCGCACGGCTACACCTTC
d_call: NA
clone_size: NA
j_call: TRBJ1-2
v_call: TRBV25-1

cdr3_aa: CASSTGDGQPQHF
cdr3_nt: TGTGCCAGCAGCACCGGGGACGGCCAGCCCCAGCATTTT
d_call: NA
clone_size: few
j_call: TRBJ1-5
v_call: TRBV7-6

cdr3_aa: CASSQSTVNQPQHF
cdr3_nt: TGTGCCAGCAGCCAATCGACCGTCAATCAGCCCCAGCATTTT
d_call: NA
clone_size: once
j_call: TRBJ1-5
v_call: TRBV3-1

cdr3_aa: CAWSVGAWGPQHF
cdr3_nt: TGTGCCTGGAGTGTCGGGGCCTGGGGGCCCCAGCATTTT
d_call: NA
clone_size: NA
j_call: TRBJ1-5
v_call: TRBV30

cdr3_aa: CASSLGARGETQYF
cdr3_nt: TGTGCCAGCAGCTTGGGGGCGCGGGGTGAGACCCAGTACTTC
d_call: NA
clone_size: NA
j_call: TRBJ2-5
v_call: TRBV11-2

cdr3_aa: CASSQPTGEEQYF
cdr3_nt: TGCGCCAGCAGCCAGCCGACAGGGGAAGAGCAGTACTTC
d_call: TRBD1
clone_size: once
j_call: TRBJ2-7
v_call: TRBV4-1

cdr3_aa: CASSYFFGGRSGANVLTF
cdr3_nt: TGTGCCAGCAGTTACTTTTTTGGAGGGCGCTCTGGGGCCAACGTCCTGACTTTC
d_call: NA
clone_size: NA
j_call: TRBJ2-6
v_call: TRBV6-2/TRBV6-3

cdr3_aa: CSASGVRGQSSYNEQFF
cdr3_nt: TGCAGTGCTAGCGGGGTGAGGGGGCAGAGCTCCTACAATGAGCAGTTCTTC
d_call: TRBD1
clone_size: once
j_call: TRBJ2-1
v_call: TRBV20-1

cdr3_aa: CASSLAILEGGELFF
cdr3_nt: TGTGCCAGCAGCTTAGCGATTTTGGAGGGCGGGGAGCTGTTTTTT
d_call: NA
clone_size: NA
j_call: TRBJ2-2
v_call: TRBV7-2

cdr3_aa: CASSFLASPYNEQFF
cdr3_nt: TGTGCCAGCAGCTTTTTGGCATCACCCTACAATGAGCAGTTCTTC
d_call: NA
clone_size: NA
j_call: TRBJ2-1
v_call: TRBV7-8

cdr3_aa: CASSLRGYQETQYF
cdr3_nt: TGTGCCAGCTCACTGAGGGGTTACCAAGAGACCCAGTACTTC
d_call: NA
clone_size: NA
j_call: TRBJ2-5
v_call: TRBV18

cdr3_aa: CASSQEPPPTGAYNEQFF
cdr3_nt: TGCGCCAGCAGCCAAGAACCCCCCCCAACAGGGGCCTACAATGAGCAGTTCTTC
d_call: TRBD1
clone_size: NA
j_call: TRBJ2-1
v_call: TRBV4-3

cdr3_aa: CASSQDGRGLADTQYF
cdr3_nt: TGCGCCAGCAGCCAAGATGGTAGGGGGCTAGCAGATACGCAGTATTTT
d_call: TRBD1
clone_size: NA
j_call: TRBJ2-3
v_call: TRBV4-1

cdr3_aa: CASSVGAGIRDEQFF
cdr3_nt: TGTGCCAGCAGCGTTGGGGCAGGTATCAGGGATGAGCAGTTCTTC
d_call: NA
clone_size: NA
j_call: TRBJ2-1
v_call: TRBV9

cdr3_aa: CASSVAATEETQYF
cdr3_nt: TGTGCCAGCAGCGTAGCGGCCACCGAAGAGACCCAGTACTTC
d_call: NA
clone_size: NA
j_call: TRBJ2-5
v_call: TRBV9

cdr3_aa: CASSDGWKCFF
cdr3_nt: TGTGCCAGCAGTGACGGCTGGAAGTGTTTTTTT
d_call: NA
clone_size: NA
j_call: TRBJ2-3
v_call: TRBV25-1

cdr3_aa: CASSPLQGENTEAFF
cdr3_nt: TGTGCCAGCTCGCCCCTACAGGGGGAGAACACTGAAGCTTTCTTT
d_call: TRBD1
clone_size: NA
j_call: TRBJ1-1
v_call: TRBV18

cdr3_aa: CASSQDRARETQYF
cdr3_nt: TGTGCCAGCAGCCAAGACAGGGCTCGGGAGACCCAGTACTTC
d_call: NA
clone_size: NA
j_call: TRBJ2-5
v_call: TRBV14

cdr3_aa: CASSLETGGAYGYTF
cdr3_nt: TGTGCCAGCAGCTTGGAAACAGGGGGGGCCTATGGCTACACCTTC
d_call: TRBD1
clone_size: NA
j_call: TRBJ1-2
v_call: TRBV5-4

cdr3_aa: CASSISKANYGYTF
cdr3_nt: TGCGCCAGCAGTATTTCGAAGGCTAACTATGGCTACACCTTC
d_call: NA
clone_size: NA
j_call: TRBJ1-2
v_call: TRBV5-1

cdr3_aa: CASSSSGTGSGEQFF
cdr3_nt: TGTGCCAGCAGTTCGTCCGGGACAGGGTCCGGTGAGCAGTTCTTC
d_call: TRBD1
clone_size: NA
j_call: TRBJ2-1
v_call: TRBV6-6

cdr3_aa: CASSPVATNEKLFF
cdr3_nt: TGTGCCAGCAGCCCTGTTGCAACTAATGAAAAACTGTTTTTT
d_call: NA
clone_size: NA
j_call: TRBJ1-4
v_call: TRBV11-2